This TCR beta chain came from a study of blood T cell repertoires in COVID-19 (dated by TCRdb to the early 2020s). For the study in its entirety: Recovered participants in ImmuneRACE Cohort 3 were defined as having two consecutive negative NP/OP PCR tests, clearance from a healthcare professional, or resolution of symptoms. Samples from collaborators originated in the United States, Italy and Spain and spanned both the acute and convalescent phases of COVID-19. The prospective study material was composed of cDNA or gDNA derived from T cells, B-cell-depleted T cells, or PBMCs. Deeply sampled blood TCRbeta repertoires from subjects exposed to, actively infected with, or recovered from COVID-19 were included in the dataset. The repertoires were made available in a free public database intended to serve as a resource for research on the immune response to SARS-CoV-2. The samples were drawn from two sources: the first 160 participants of the ongoing ImmuneRACE study, and some 1,300 subjects contributed by 6 global collaborators. The sample metadata nearly always contained a de-identified subject ID, COVID-19 status, age in years and sex. HLA class I and class II types, where available, came from metadata supplied by the sample provider rather than from assay-based typing. Here is what the overall study found, with its caveats: The amount of clinical and demographic metadata varied by source and participant and was provided uncurated.

TCRbeta CDR3 regions were amplified from genomic DNA using the immunoSEQ Assay, a bias-controlled multiplex PCR. The published analysis was carried out like this. The number of nucleated cells in each sample was estimated by amplification of reference gene primers within the assay. To quantify the absolute abundance of each unique TCRbeta CDR3 rearrangement, sequence reads were collapsed and filtered. Productive Simpson clonality was computed per sample as the square root of Simpson's diversity index over productive rearrangements. TCRdb stores this immuneACCESS table with in-frame sequences only. Part of the clones is absent; in the studies checked, under half of the shortfall reflects unresolved V genes, and no reason is known for the rest. Clonal size and the V and J genes are those of that table, whereas D and trimming came from the DNA. The sample table lists under 150,000 clones, under 90% of them with a count of one. 3.5% to 5% of the sample lies in the top ten.

This clone was seen more than once but under ten times. No cognate antigen has been identified for it. No clone much larger than this one lies a single base away; base qualities are absent. In the germline V gene (reference sequence), CDR1 corresponds to SEHNR and CDR2 to FQNEAQ. From the cysteine through the phenylalanine, the CDR3 covers 11 amino acids. Only the CDR3 DNA stays, 33 bases, in frame from base 1. V is cut by 5 bases and J by 8 bases, and the space between the germline ends is 9 bases. Participants in the prospective study were enrolled through a virtual design, were aged about 18 to 90 years, and lived in 24 United States geographic areas. Cohort assignment in the prospective study relied on participant-reported clinical history from a screening survey and a study questionnaire. Mobile phlebotomists in the prospective study collected whole blood, serum and a nasopharyngeal or oropharyngeal swab from every participant. Additional blood draws and questionnaires over an approximately 2-month period could optionally be provided by prospective study participants. Blood samples from the prospective study were shipped frozen or at room temperature prior to DNA extraction.

Recombination linked TRBV7-9 to TRBJ1-2; a tentative D call is TRBD1 (6 bases match). The receptor was isolated from a man in his fifties in a cohort exposed to, infected with or recovered from COVID-19 (not recorded which). The sample comprised PBMCs or T cells enriched from blood (not recorded which). Here the CDR3 is given as CASSGRGGYTF. The base sequence is TGTGCCAGCAGCGGCAGGGGCGGCTACACCTTC.